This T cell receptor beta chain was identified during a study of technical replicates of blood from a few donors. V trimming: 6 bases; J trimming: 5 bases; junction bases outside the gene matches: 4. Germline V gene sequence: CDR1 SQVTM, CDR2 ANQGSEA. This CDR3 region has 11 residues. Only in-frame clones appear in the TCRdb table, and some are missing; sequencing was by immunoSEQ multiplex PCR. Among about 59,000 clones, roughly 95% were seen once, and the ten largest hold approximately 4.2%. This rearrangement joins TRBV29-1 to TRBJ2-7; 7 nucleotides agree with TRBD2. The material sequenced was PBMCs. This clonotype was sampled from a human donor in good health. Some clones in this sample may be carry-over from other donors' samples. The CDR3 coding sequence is TGCAGCGTGAGGGAGGGGAACGAGCAGTACTTC. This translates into CSVREGNEQYF.